This is a list of T cell receptor beta chains from one sample in a study of shared clonotypes between healthy human individuals. The method was immunoSEQ multiplex PCR; TCRdb's version includes in-frame clones alone and lacks a portion of them. The table lists approximately 1,000,000 clones, roughly 80% of them singletons. The sample comprised memory CD4+ T cells from PBMCs. These receptors all stem from a man in his late teens or twenties in good health. Some clones in this sample may be carry-over from other donors' samples. CDR3s include the opening cysteine and the closing phenylalanine or tryptophan. Each record gives: clone size, V gene, J gene, D gene, CDR3 protein, CDR3 DNA. A D gene is named only where the DNA matches it firmly. Expanded clones are given a class, and other clones once, few, many or no size at all.

clone_size: .; v_call: TRBV28; j_call: TRBJ2-7; d_call: .; cdr3_aa: CASSLAPLEQYF; cdr3_nt: TGTGCCAGCAGTTTAGCCCCTCTCGAGCAGTACTTC
clone_size: .; v_call: TRBV28; j_call: TRBJ2-2; d_call: .; cdr3_aa: CASSARTGFVGELFF; cdr3_nt: TGTGCCAGCAGTGCCCGAACAGGCTTTGTCGGGGAGCTGTTTTTT
clone_size: .; v_call: TRBV11-2; j_call: TRBJ2-1; d_call: TRBD1; cdr3_aa: CASSLDRGYRQFF; cdr3_nt: TGTGCCAGCAGCCTTGACAGGGGTTATCGGCAGTTCTTC
clone_size: .; v_call: TRBV1; j_call: TRBJ2-1; d_call: .; cdr3_aa: CTSRRLGSYNEQFF; cdr3_nt: TGCACCAGCCGTCGGTTGGGATCGTACAATGAGCAGTTCTTC
clone_size: .; v_call: TRBV4-3; j_call: TRBJ1-1; d_call: .; cdr3_aa: CASSQDFRLAFF; cdr3_nt: TGCGCCAGCAGCCAAGATTTTCGGCTAGCTTTCTTT
clone_size: few; v_call: TRBV5-4; j_call: TRBJ2-2; d_call: .; cdr3_aa: CASSLDEGRGTGELFF; cdr3_nt: TGTGCCAGCAGCTTGGATGAGGGAAGGGGAACCGGGGAGCTGTTTTTT
clone_size: .; v_call: TRBV5-1; j_call: TRBJ1-5; d_call: .; cdr3_aa: CASSLIPGQSQPQHF; cdr3_nt: TGCGCCAGCAGCTTGATTCCAGGGCAGAGTCAGCCCCAGCATTTT
clone_size: once; v_call: TRBV10-3; j_call: TRBJ2-2; d_call: .; cdr3_aa: CAISESGAPRGTGELFF; cdr3_nt: TGTGCCATCAGTGAGTCTGGGGCCCCAAGGGGCACCGGGGAGCTGTTTTTT
clone_size: .; v_call: TRBV5-6; j_call: TRBJ2-5; d_call: .; cdr3_aa: CASSLTPQGGGKTQYF; cdr3_nt: TGTGCCAGCAGCCTTACTCCACAAGGGGGAGGAAAGACCCAGTACTTC
clone_size: .; v_call: TRBV10-3; j_call: TRBJ2-7; d_call: TRBD1; cdr3_aa: CAISVPGQGASYEQYF; cdr3_nt: TGTGCCATCAGTGTCCCGGGACAGGGGGCATCCTACGAGCAGTACTTC
clone_size: .; v_call: TRBV5-1; j_call: TRBJ1-4; d_call: .; cdr3_aa: CASSGSGALEKLFF; cdr3_nt: TGCGCCAGCAGCGGATCCGGGGCCCTCGAAAAACTGTTTTTT
clone_size: .; v_call: TRBV6-5; j_call: TRBJ2-5; d_call: .; cdr3_aa: CASILSGASEETQYF; cdr3_nt: TGTGCCAGCATTCTTTCCGGGGCTTCCGAAGAGACCCAGTACTTC
clone_size: .; v_call: TRBV6-1; j_call: TRBJ2-3; d_call: .; cdr3_aa: CASSEARQNKFTDTQYF; cdr3_nt: TGTGCCAGCAGTGAAGCGAGGCAGAATAAGTTCACAGATACGCAGTATTTT
clone_size: many; v_call: TRBV5-5; j_call: TRBJ1-5; d_call: .; cdr3_aa: CASSRSGGGGQPQHF; cdr3_nt: TGTGCCAGCAGCCGTTCGGGAGGTGGTGGCCAGCCCCAGCATTTT
clone_size: .; v_call: TRBV5-6; j_call: TRBJ2-7; d_call: .; cdr3_aa: CASSRSLGAGGERQYF; cdr3_nt: TGTGCCAGCAGCCGGTCCCTAGGAGCAGGGGGGGAGAGGCAGTACTTC
clone_size: .; v_call: TRBV11-2; j_call: TRBJ2-7; d_call: TRBD2; cdr3_aa: CASSLVGLAGGFNEQYF; cdr3_nt: TGTGCCAGCAGCTTAGTGGGACTAGCGGGAGGTTTCAACGAGCAGTACTTC
clone_size: many; v_call: TRBV2; j_call: TRBJ1-1; d_call: TRBD1; cdr3_aa: CASSGGTGNTEAFF; cdr3_nt: TGTGCCAGCAGTGGAGGGACAGGGAACACTGAAGCTTTCTTT
clone_size: .; v_call: TRBV4-2; j_call: TRBJ2-7; d_call: .; cdr3_aa: CASSQDGSGDWDEQYF; cdr3_nt: TGTGCCAGCAGCCAAGATGGTAGCGGCGACTGGGACGAGCAGTACTTC
clone_size: once; v_call: TRBV6-6; j_call: TRBJ2-1; d_call: .; cdr3_aa: CASRGTSYNEQFF; cdr3_nt: TGTGCCAGCAGGGGGACCTCCTACAATGAGCAGTTCTTC
clone_size: .; v_call: TRBV5-1; j_call: TRBJ2-2; d_call: TRBD2; cdr3_aa: CASSLGAGGPGELFF; cdr3_nt: TGCGCCAGCAGCTTGGGAGCGGGAGGCCCCGGGGAGCTGTTTTTT
clone_size: .; v_call: TRBV11-2; j_call: TRBJ2-3; d_call: TRBD2; cdr3_aa: CASSVTSGFTDTQYF; cdr3_nt: TGTGCCAGCAGCGTTACTAGCGGATTCACAGATACGCAGTATTTT
clone_size: once; v_call: TRBV20-1; j_call: TRBJ2-7; d_call: .; cdr3_aa: CSASGSSQYF; cdr3_nt: TGCAGTGCTAGCGGGAGCTCGCAGTACTTC
clone_size: .; v_call: TRBV25-1; j_call: TRBJ1-4; d_call: .; cdr3_aa: CASSDLGGPVEKLFF; cdr3_nt: TGTGCCAGCAGTGACTTGGGGGGGCCTGTTGAAAAACTGTTTTTT